The sequence of this TCR beta chain was determined in a study of cytomegalovirus exposure and HLA in healthy donors. The wider study: Unique TCRs from HLA-typed donors, around 93 million of them, were held in an early data release.

Study-wide results and limits: It was assumed in the presence/absence analyses that sequencing depth was roughly uniform across donors.

Note on this clone: Its antigen is not identified.

60 Vbeta and 13 Jbeta primers were used in PCR. In the authors' workflow: There were 80 million or so unique TCR beta chains by a later count, and some 12 million of them were shared. Data came from immunoSEQ multiplex PCR; TCRdb stores just in-frame clones and leaves some out. V and J calls and clone size are copied from that table; D and trimming were computed from the DNA. The sample carries about 190,000 clones, approximately 80% recorded once. CDR3 length: 15 amino acids. Per the germline V gene, CDR1 is MNHNS and CDR2 is SASEGT. V was trimmed by 4 bases and J by 7 bases, leaving 17 bases between them.

Sequencing was performed on PBMCs. The clonotype comes from a male donor in good health and CMV-seronegative. This sequence joins TRBV6-1 and TRBJ1-5, with D unclear. CDR3 sequence (DNA): TGTGCCAGCAGTGTTTCGGGGATCGGGATGCAGCCCCAGCATTTT. Its protein product is CASSVSGIGMQPQHF.